Listed below are T cell receptor beta chains from one sample, sequenced in a study of T cells in Graves' hyperthyroidism and ophthalmopathy. In TCRdb, the multiplex PCR reads were re-called with MiXCR into one record per CDR3 protein. The sample yields about 320,000 distinct CDR3 sequences, around 16% seen once. Sequencing was done on a sample of blood. Source of these receptors: a young man with Graves' hyperthyroidism. Each CDR3 is given with its conserved first and last residue. The D gene is left open where the match is weak. A clone size is listed for some rows: how often the clone was seen (once, few, many), or a class if it is expanded.

cdr3_aa	cdr3_nt	v_call	clone_size	d_call	j_call
CATQREGEAFF	TGTGCCACCCAAAGGGAAGGGGAAGCTTTCTTT	TRBV3-1	many	.	TRBJ1-1
CASSGWDSGANVLTF	TGTGCCAGCAGTGGTTGGGACTCTGGGGCCAACGTCCTGACTTTC	TRBV6-1	many	.	TRBJ2-6
CASSQAGSPDTQYF	TGTGCCAGCAGTCAAGCGGGATCCCCAGATACGCAGTATTTT	TRBV6-1	many	TRBD2	TRBJ2-3
CSAREANTGELFF	TGCAGTGCTAGAGAGGCGAACACCGGGGAGCTGTTTTTT	TRBV20-1	many	.	TRBJ2-2
CAWGYSNTGELFF	TGTGCCTGGGGGTACTCAAACACCGGGGAGCTGTTTTTT	TRBV30	.	.	TRBJ2-2
CSAFSVRSYNEQFF	TGCAGTGCTTTTAGCGTAAGGTCCTACAATGAGCAGTTCTTC	TRBV20-1	few	.	TRBJ2-1
CASSYLTAGENTEAFF	TGTGCCAGCAGTTACTTGACAGCGGGGGAGAACACTGAAGCTTTCTTT	TRBV6-5	many	.	TRBJ1-1
CASSLVGPGGGGQPQHF	TGTGCCAGCAGTTTAGTCGGACCCGGGGGTGGTGGTCAGCCCCAGCATTTT	TRBV12-3/TRBV12-4	many	.	TRBJ1-5
CASIRDSTDTQYF	TGTGCCAGCATCAGGGACAGTACAGATACGCAGTATTTT	TRBV28	many	TRBD1	TRBJ2-3
CASSLVLAEQETQYF	TGTGCCAGCAGCTTGGTACTAGCGGAGCAAGAGACCCAGTACTTC	TRBV5-6	many	TRBD2	TRBJ2-5
CASSSPPGKETQYF	TGTGCCAGCAGTTCCCCCCCCGGTAAAGAGACCCAGTACTTC	TRBV12-3/TRBV12-4	.	.	TRBJ2-5
CASRATRLAGVPFF	TGTGCCAGCAGGGCCACGAGACTAGCGGGAGTACCGTTCTTC	TRBV12-3/TRBV12-4	many	TRBD2	TRBJ2-1
CSAMTLSHGSGSLQYF	TGCAGCGCGATGACGTTATCCCATGGGAGCGGCAGCCTGCAGTATTTT	TRBV29-1	few	.	TRBJ2-3
CSARGIFNNEQFF	TGCAGCGCGCGCGGGATATTCAACAATGAGCAGTTCTTC	TRBV20-1	many	.	TRBJ2-1
CASAPAYGYTF	TGTGCCAGCGCGCCGGCGTATGGCTACACCTTC	TRBV2	few	.	TRBJ1-2
CASSVRDRGENEQFF	TGTGCCAGTAGTGTCCGGGACAGGGGTGAAAATGAGCAGTTCTTC	TRBV19	.	TRBD1	TRBJ2-1
CASSVDEMRQFF	TGTGCCAGCAGCGTAGATGAAATGAGGCAGTTCTTC	TRBV9	many	.	TRBJ2-1
CSARSSGDYNEQFF	TGCAGTGCTAGAAGTAGCGGCGATTACAATGAGCAGTTCTTC	TRBV20-1	many	.	TRBJ2-1
CSVRTAWDTEAFF	TGCAGCGTGCGGACAGCCTGGGACACTGAAGCTTTCTTT	TRBV29-1	many	.	TRBJ1-1
CASSDPLAGILEETQYF	TGTGCCAGCAGTGACCCACTAGCGGGAATATTGGAGGAGACCCAGTACTTC	TRBV28	many	TRBD2	TRBJ2-5
CASSGTWNTIYF	TGTGCCAGCAGCGGAACCTGGAACACCATATATTTT	TRBV2	.	.	TRBJ1-3
CASSPSGLAGGELFF	TGCGCCAGCAGCCCCTCAGGACTAGCCGGCGGGGAGCTGTTTTTT	TRBV5-1	few	TRBD2	TRBJ2-2
CASSGIGGARDEQYF	TGTGCCAGCAGCGGGATCGGAGGGGCGCGTGACGAGCAGTACTTC	TRBV9	.	.	TRBJ2-7
CASSTRTGGRGYTF	TGTGCCAGCAGCACCAGGACAGGGGGCAGGGGCTACACCTTC	TRBV7-8	many	TRBD1	TRBJ1-2
CASSLAQGRTGELFF	TGTGCCAGCAGCCTCGCGCAGGGACGGACCGGGGAGCTGTTTTTT	TRBV7-9	many	.	TRBJ2-2
CAGSIEGGLSEAFF	TGTGCCGGTAGTATAGAGGGGGGACTGAGTGAAGCTTTCTTT	TRBV19	.	.	TRBJ1-1
CASGEGSGANVLTF	TGTGCCAGCGGCGAGGGTTCTGGGGCCAACGTCCTGACTTTC	TRBV6-1	.	.	TRBJ2-6
CASRGDREGGYTF	TGTGCCAGCAGGGGGGACAGGGAAGGAGGCTACACCTTC	TRBV27	many	TRBD1	TRBJ1-2
CASSASGVYNEQFF	TGTGCCAGCAGTGCGAGCGGGGTATATAATGAGCAGTTCTTC	TRBV7-9	many	TRBD2	TRBJ2-1
CASSLALVAYEQYF	TGTGCCAGCAGCTTAGCCCTGGTAGCCTACGAGCAGTACTTC	TRBV13	.	.	TRBJ2-7
CASSQGNRGGTQYF	TGTGCCAGCAGCCAGGGGAACAGGGGAGGGACCCAGTACTTC	TRBV11-2	many	.	TRBJ2-5
CASSSKGASGRYEQFF	TGTGCCAGCAGCTCAAAGGGGGCTAGCGGGAGATATGAGCAGTTCTTC	TRBV7-9	many	TRBD2	TRBJ2-1